This is a list of T cell receptor beta chains from one sample in a study of CD8+CD57+ T cells in acquired aplastic anemia. TCRdb reprocessed the reads with MiXCR, giving one entry per CDR3 protein. The data contain fewer than 250,000 distinct CDR3 sequences, 47% of them singletons. Sequenced sample: sorted CD4+, CD8+, or CD8+CD57+ T cells (not recorded which) from PBMCs. The receptors shown here come from a human donor with aplastic anemia. The CDR3 runs from the conserved cysteine through the conserved F or W. Fields, in order: clone size, CDR3 length, D gene, V gene, J gene, CDR3 protein, CDR3 DNA. D genes are given only for firm matches. Only some rows state a clone size, as once, few, many or a class for expanded clones.

size: NA; length: 12; D: NA; V: TRBV7-9; J: TRBJ2-7; CDR3: CASSPDIYEQYF; DNA: TGTGCCAGCAGCCCTGACATCTACGAGCAGTACTTC
size: many; length: 13; D: NA; V: TRBV5-1; J: TRBJ2-7; CDR3: CASSLGGGYEQYF; DNA: TGTGCTAGCAGCTTAGGAGGGGGCTACGAGCAGTACTTC
size: NA; length: 14; D: NA; V: TRBV10-3; J: TRBJ1-4; CDR3: CAIRAGGTNEKLFF; DNA: TGTGCCATCCGGGCCGGGGGGACTAATGAAAAACTGTTTTTT
size: few; length: 14; D: NA; V: TRBV9; J: TRBJ2-7; CDR3: CASSTSGGSNEQYF; DNA: TGTGCCAGCAGCACCAGCGGTGGAAGCAACGAGCAGTACTTC
size: NA; length: 13; D: TRBD1; V: TRBV7-9; J: TRBJ2-2; CDR3: CASSQGVTGELFF; DNA: TGTGCCAGCTCACAGGGGGTCACCGGGGAGCTGTTTTTT
size: NA; length: 11; D: NA; V: TRBV29-1; J: TRBJ1-4; CDR3: CSAPVGEKLFF; DNA: TGCAGCGCCCCCGTGGGGGAAAAACTGTTTTTT
size: many; length: 15; D: TRBD1; V: TRBV7-9; J: TRBJ2-1; CDR3: CASSLLSGGYNEQFF; DNA: TGTGCCAGCAGCTTACTCTCAGGGGGATACAATGAGCAGTTCTTC
size: many; length: 16; D: TRBD2; V: TRBV9; J: TRBJ2-1; CDR3: CASRPPSGRGYNEQFF; DNA: TGTGCCAGCAGGCCCCCAAGCGGGAGGGGGTACAATGAGCAGTTCTTC
size: NA; length: 13; D: NA; V: TRBV20-1; J: TRBJ1-5; CDR3: CSAETGGNQPQHF; DNA: TGCAGTGCTGAGACTGGTGGCAATCAGCCCCAGCATTTT
size: NA; length: 14; D: NA; V: TRBV4-1; J: TRBJ2-5; CDR3: CASSQGGSGETQYF; DNA: TGCGCCAGCAGCCAAGGGGGGTCGGGAGAGACCCAGTACTTC
size: NA; length: 17; D: NA; V: TRBV7-9; J: TRBJ2-5; CDR3: CASSLTGLTKYQETQYF; DNA: TGTGCCAGCAGCTTAACAGGACTAACCAAGTACCAAGAGACCCAGTACTTC
size: NA; length: 16; D: TRBD2; V: TRBV25-1; J: TRBJ2-2; CDR3: CASSELSSGITGELFF; DNA: TGTGCCAGCAGTGAATTATCTAGCGGTATCACCGGGGAGCTGTTTTTT
size: many; length: 16; D: TRBD1; V: TRBV7-8; J: TRBJ1-4; CDR3: CASSFDTGDEGEKLFF; DNA: TGTGCCAGCAGCTTTGATACAGGGGACGAAGGTGAAAAACTGTTTTTT
size: NA; length: 18; D: TRBD2; V: TRBV10-3; J: TRBJ2-3; CDR3: CAISYSKEASGATDTQYF; DNA: TGTGCCATCAGTTACTCGAAGGAGGCTAGCGGGGCCACAGATACGCAGTATTTT
size: NA; length: 10; D: NA; V: TRBV20-1; J: TRBJ1-2; CDR3: CSAQGGGYTF; DNA: TGCAGTGCCCAAGGCGGCGGCTACACCTTC
size: many; length: 14; D: TRBD2; V: TRBV20-1; J: TRBJ2-1; CDR3: CSARDLAGYNEQFF; DNA: TGCAGTGCTAGAGATTTAGCGGGATACAATGAGCAGTTCTTC
size: many; length: 13; D: TRBD1; V: TRBV15; J: TRBJ2-4; CDR3: CATSEDRGYIQYF; DNA: TGTGCCACCAGCGAGGACAGGGGATACATTCAGTACTTC
size: many; length: 16; D: TRBD2; V: TRBV9; J: TRBJ2-7; CDR3: CASSHSTSGTTYEQYF; DNA: TGTGCCAGCAGCCATTCTACTAGCGGGACTACCTACGAGCAGTACTTC
size: few; length: 11; D: NA; V: TRBV7-9; J: TRBJ2-7; CDR3: CASSRGLEQYF; DNA: TGTGCCAGCAGCCGTGGGCTCGAGCAGTACTTC
size: NA; length: 13; D: NA; V: TRBV27; J: TRBJ1-5; CDR3: CASSYQGSQPQHF; DNA: TGTGCCAGCAGTTATCAGGGTAGTCAGCCCCAGCATTTT
size: once; length: 16; D: NA; V: TRBV7-9; J: TRBJ2-7; CDR3: CASSFGVVMLGYEQYF; DNA: TGTGCCAGCAGCTTCGGTGTGGTTATGTTAGGATACGAGCAGTACTTC
size: once; length: 14; D: TRBD1; V: TRBV20-1; J: TRBJ1-2; CDR3: CSATDPGQGSGYTF; DNA: TGCAGTGCTACTGATCCGGGACAGGGATCTGGCTACACCTTC
size: NA; length: 13; D: NA; V: TRBV5-1; J: TRBJ1-2; CDR3: CASSPEIAGGYTF; DNA: TGCGCCAGCAGCCCCGAGATAGCGGGAGGCTACACCTTC
size: many; length: 13; D: NA; V: TRBV24-1; J: TRBJ2-5; CDR3: CATSDITGETQYF; DNA: TGTGCCACCAGTGATATCACAGGGGAGACCCAGTACTTC
size: many; length: 15; D: TRBD1; V: TRBV9; J: TRBJ2-7; CDR3: CASSIHPGQRYEQYF; DNA: TGTGCCAGCAGCATTCACCCGGGACAGCGCTACGAGCAGTACTTC
size: once; length: 15; D: NA; V: TRBV15; J: TRBJ1-5; CDR3: CATSRDLSAAQPQHF; DNA: TGTGCCACCAGCAGAGATCTCTCGGCGGCTCAGCCCCAGCATTTT
size: many; length: 15; D: NA; V: TRBV5-1; J: TRBJ1-2; CDR3: CASSLHYTAGLGYTF; DNA: TGCGCCAGCAGCTTGCATTATACCGCGGGACTTGGCTACACCTTC
size: NA; length: 13; D: NA; V: TRBV7-8; J: TRBJ2-2; CDR3: CASTGQNTGELFF; DNA: TGTGCCAGCACCGGACAGAACACCGGGGAGCTGTTTTTT
size: NA; length: 16; D: NA; V: TRBV14; J: TRBJ2-1; CDR3: CASSQDQNNAWDEQLF; DNA: TGTGCCAGCAGCCAAGATCAAAACAACGCTTGGGATGAGCAGCTCTTC
size: NA; length: 12; D: NA; V: TRBV5-1; J: TRBJ2-3; CDR3: CASSLNLDTQYF; DNA: TGCGCCAGCAGCTTGAATCTAGATACGCAGTATTTT
size: NA; length: 16; D: TRBD1; V: TRBV11-2; J: TRBJ1-2; CDR3: CASSSTGTGGANGYTF; DNA: TGTGCCAGCAGCTCAACCGGGACAGGGGGCGCGAATGGCTACACCTTC
size: NA; length: 16; D: NA; V: TRBV5-1; J: TRBJ1-6; CDR3: CASSLKAGSYNSPLHF; DNA: TGCGCCAGCAGCCTGAAGGCGGGCTCCTATAATTCACCCCTCCACTTT
size: many; length: 14; D: TRBD1; V: TRBV10-3; J: TRBJ1-6; CDR3: CAISEGQGSSPLHF; DNA: TGTGCCATCAGTGAGGGACAGGGGAGTTCACCCCTCCACTTT
size: few; length: 12; D: NA; V: TRBV6-1; J: TRBJ1-1; CDR3: CASSELGTEAFF; DNA: TGTGCCAGCAGTGAACTGGGCACTGAAGCTTTCTTT
size: NA; length: 15; D: NA; V: TRBV7-8; J: TRBJ1-2; CDR3: CASSIGLGGARGYTF; DNA: TGTGCCAGCAGCATAGGCCTTGGGGGGGCGCGTGGCTACACCTTC
size: many; length: 15; D: NA; V: TRBV16; J: TRBJ2-1; CDR3: CASSHGTPTYNEQFF; DNA: TGTGCCAGCAGCCATGGGACGCCTACCTACAATGAGCAGTTCTTC
size: many; length: 15; D: NA; V: TRBV12-3/TRBV12-4; J: TRBJ1-1; CDR3: CASSYIHPMNTEAFF; DNA: TGTGCCAGCAGTTACATCCACCCCATGAACACTGAAGCTTTCTTT
size: NA; length: 16; D: TRBD1; V: TRBV15; J: TRBJ2-7; CDR3: CATSRPGTVLTYEQYF; DNA: TGTGCCACCAGCAGACCCGGGACAGTCCTTACATACGAGCAGTACTTC
size: many; length: 13; D: NA; V: TRBV7-3; J: TRBJ2-1; CDR3: CASSLSGTGEQFF; DNA: TGTGCCAGCAGCTTATCGGGCACGGGTGAGCAGTTCTTC
size: many; length: 15; D: TRBD2; V: TRBV6-5; J: TRBJ2-7; CDR3: CASSPGLAEGYEQYF; DNA: TGTGCCAGCAGTCCAGGACTAGCGGAGGGCTACGAGCAGTACTTC